Below, one TCR beta chain is given with its context. Its antigen remains unknown. This table comes from immunoSEQ multiplex PCR, and its TCRdb copy is limited to in-frame clones, with some not included. The sample lists tens of thousands of clones; around 84% were seen once. This CDR3 has 15 amino acids. Germline CDR1 and CDR2: SGHNT and YENEEA. The ends were cut back, 3 bases at V and 1 base at J, with 12 bases in the middle. This specimen comes from a study of OX40 agonist ivuxolimab in advanced cancers. About the study: Dose-escalation patients were diagnosed with hepatocellular carcinoma, melanoma, renal cell cancer or head and neck cancer. Prior therapy, whether anti-PD-1, anti-PD-L1 or anti-CTLA-4, was allowed, and under 50% had some.

Study-wide results and caveats: Clonal expansion in partial responders at 0.1-3.0 mg/kg ranked among the lowest. The authors did not determine the antigen specificity of the expanded peripheral T cells.

The TCR originated in an adult with an advanced solid tumor such as melanoma, head and neck, liver or kidney cancer. This specimen consisted of CD4+ or CD8+ T cells sorted from blood, obtained in a trial of the OX40 agonist ivuxolimab. V gene TRBV11-3 combines with J gene TRBJ1-1; D is unresolved. This CDR3 reads CASSFSILSNTEAFF. CDR3 bases: TGTGCCAGCAGCTTTTCGATCCTGTCGAACACTGAAGCTTTCTTT.